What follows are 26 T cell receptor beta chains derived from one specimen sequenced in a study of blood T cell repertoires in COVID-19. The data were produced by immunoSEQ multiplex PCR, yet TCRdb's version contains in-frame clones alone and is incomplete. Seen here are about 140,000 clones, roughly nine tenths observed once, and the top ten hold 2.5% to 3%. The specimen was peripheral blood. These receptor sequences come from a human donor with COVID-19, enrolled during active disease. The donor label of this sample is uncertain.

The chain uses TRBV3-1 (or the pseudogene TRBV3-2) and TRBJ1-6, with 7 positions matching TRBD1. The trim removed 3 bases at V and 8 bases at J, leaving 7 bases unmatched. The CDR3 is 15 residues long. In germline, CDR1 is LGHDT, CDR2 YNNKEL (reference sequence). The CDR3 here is CASSHSRGLDSPLHF. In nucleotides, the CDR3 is TGTGCCAGCAGCCATTCGAGGGGGCTGGATTCACCCCTCCACTTT.

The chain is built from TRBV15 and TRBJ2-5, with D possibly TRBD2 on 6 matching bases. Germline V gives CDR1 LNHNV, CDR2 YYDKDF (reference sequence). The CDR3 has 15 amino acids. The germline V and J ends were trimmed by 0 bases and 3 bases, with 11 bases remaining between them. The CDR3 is CATSRDSPGEETQYF. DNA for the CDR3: TGTGCCACCAGCAGAGATTCCCCGGGGGAAGAGACCCAGTACTTC.

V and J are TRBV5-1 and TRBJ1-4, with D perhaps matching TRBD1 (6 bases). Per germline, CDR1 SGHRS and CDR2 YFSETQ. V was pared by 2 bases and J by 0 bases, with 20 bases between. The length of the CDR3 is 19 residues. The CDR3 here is CASSLSVGAQGATNEKLFF. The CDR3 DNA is TGCGCCAGCAGCTTAAGTGTGGGTGCACAGGGCGCAACTAATGAAAAACTGTTTTTT.

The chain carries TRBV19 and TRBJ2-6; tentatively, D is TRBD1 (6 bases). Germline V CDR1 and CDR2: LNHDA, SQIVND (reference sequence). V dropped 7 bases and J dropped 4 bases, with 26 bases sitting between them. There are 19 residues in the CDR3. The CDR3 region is CASNDWSAAGVTGANVLTF. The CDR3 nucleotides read TGTGCCAGTAACGACTGGTCAGCTGCAGGGGTAACCGGGGCCAACGTCCTGACTTTC.

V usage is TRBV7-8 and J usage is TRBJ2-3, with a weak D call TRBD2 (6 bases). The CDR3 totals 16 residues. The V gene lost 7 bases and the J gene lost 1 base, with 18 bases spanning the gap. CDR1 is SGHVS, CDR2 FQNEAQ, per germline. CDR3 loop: CASTPGGAQGTDTQYF. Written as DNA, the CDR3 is TGTGCCAGCACCCCGGGCGGGGCGCAAGGCACAGATACGCAGTATTTT.

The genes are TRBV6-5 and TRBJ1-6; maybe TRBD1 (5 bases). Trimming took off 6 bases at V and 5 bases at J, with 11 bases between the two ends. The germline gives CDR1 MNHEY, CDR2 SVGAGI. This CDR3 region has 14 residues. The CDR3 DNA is TGTGCCAGCAGCGCGGGACTAAATAATTCACCCCTCCACTTT. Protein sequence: CASSAGLNNSPLHF.

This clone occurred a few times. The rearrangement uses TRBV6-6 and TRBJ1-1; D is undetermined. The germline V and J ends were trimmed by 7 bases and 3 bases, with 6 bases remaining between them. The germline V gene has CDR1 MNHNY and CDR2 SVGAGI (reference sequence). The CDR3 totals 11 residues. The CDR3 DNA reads TGTGCCAGCAACCGGGACACTGAAGCTTTCTTT. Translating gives CASNRDTEAFF.

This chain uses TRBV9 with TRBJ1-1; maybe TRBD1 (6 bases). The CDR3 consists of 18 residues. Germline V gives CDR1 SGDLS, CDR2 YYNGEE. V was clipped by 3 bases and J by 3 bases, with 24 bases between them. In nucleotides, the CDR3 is TGTGCCAGCAGCGCCTCGGTGCGGGGGCAAGGGGAGGACACTGAAGCTTTCTTT. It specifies CASSASVRGQGEDTEAFF.

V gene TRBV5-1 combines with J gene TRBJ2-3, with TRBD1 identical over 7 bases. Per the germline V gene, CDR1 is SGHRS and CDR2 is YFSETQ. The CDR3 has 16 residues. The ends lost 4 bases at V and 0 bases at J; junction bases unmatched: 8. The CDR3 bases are TGCGCCAGCAGCGAAACGACAGGGCTTAGCACAGATACGCAGTATTTT. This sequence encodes CASSETTGLSTDTQYF.

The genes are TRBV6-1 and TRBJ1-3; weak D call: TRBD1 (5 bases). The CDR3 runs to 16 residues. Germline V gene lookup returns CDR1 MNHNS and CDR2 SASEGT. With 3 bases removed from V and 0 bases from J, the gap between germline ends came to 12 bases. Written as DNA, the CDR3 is TGTGCCAGCAGTGAGGGTTCAGGGCCCTCTGGAAACACCATATATTTT. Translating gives CASSEGSGPSGNTIYF.

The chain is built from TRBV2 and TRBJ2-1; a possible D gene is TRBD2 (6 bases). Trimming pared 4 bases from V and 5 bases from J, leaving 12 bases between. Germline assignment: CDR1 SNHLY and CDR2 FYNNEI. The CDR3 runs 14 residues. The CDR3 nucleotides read TGTGCCAGCAGTGGGCCCAGGGAGGACAATGAGCAGTTCTTC. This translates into CASSGPREDNEQFF.

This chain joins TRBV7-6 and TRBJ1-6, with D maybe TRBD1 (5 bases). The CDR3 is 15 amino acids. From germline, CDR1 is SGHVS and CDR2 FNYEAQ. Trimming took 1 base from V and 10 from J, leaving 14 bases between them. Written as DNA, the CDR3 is TGTGCCAGCAGCTTAGAGGGGTCCCTCGGGTCACCCCTCCACTTT. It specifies CASSLEGSLGSPLHF.

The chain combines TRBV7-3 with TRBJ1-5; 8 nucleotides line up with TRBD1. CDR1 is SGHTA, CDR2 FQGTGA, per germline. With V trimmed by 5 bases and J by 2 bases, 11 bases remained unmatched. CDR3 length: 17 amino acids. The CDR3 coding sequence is TGTGCCAGCAGCATCAAACGGACAGGGTTCCGCAATCAGCCCCAGCATTTT. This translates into CASSIKRTGFRNQPQHF.

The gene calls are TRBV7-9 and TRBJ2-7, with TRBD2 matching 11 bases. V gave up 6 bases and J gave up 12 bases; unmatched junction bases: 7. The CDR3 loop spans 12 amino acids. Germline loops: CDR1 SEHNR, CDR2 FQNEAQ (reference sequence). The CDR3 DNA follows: TGTGCCAGCAGTCCCCTAGCGGGAGGTTGGTACTTC. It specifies CASSPLAGGWYF.

This chain's CDR3 is CASSLEGDNEQFF. The CDR3 DNA follows: TGTGCCAGCAGTTTAGAAGGGGACAATGAGCAGTTCTTC. The rearrangement uses TRBV12-3 or TRBV12-4 and TRBJ2-1; D perhaps matches TRBD1 (5 bases). Trimming took 1 base from V and 5 from J, leaving 6 bases between them. This CDR3 contains 13 residues.

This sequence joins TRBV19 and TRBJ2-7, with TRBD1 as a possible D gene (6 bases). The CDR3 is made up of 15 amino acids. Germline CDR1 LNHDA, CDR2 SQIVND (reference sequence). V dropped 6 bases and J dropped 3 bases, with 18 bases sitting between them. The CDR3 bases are TGTGCCAGTAGGGCCCAGGGGTCAGGTATCTACGAGCAGTACTTC. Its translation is CASRAQGSGIYEQYF.

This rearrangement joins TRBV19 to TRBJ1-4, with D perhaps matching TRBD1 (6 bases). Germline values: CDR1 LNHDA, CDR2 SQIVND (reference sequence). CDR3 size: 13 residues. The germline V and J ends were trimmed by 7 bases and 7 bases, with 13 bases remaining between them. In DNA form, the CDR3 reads TGTGCCAGTACCGAGGCAGGGGCTGAAAAACTGTTTTTT. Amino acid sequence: CASTEAGAEKLFF.

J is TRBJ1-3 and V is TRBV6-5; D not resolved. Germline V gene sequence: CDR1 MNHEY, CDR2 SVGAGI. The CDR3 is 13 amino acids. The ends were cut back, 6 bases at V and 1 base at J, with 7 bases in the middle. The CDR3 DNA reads TGTGCCAGCAGCCAAAATTCTGGAAACACCATATATTTT. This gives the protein CASSQNSGNTIYF.

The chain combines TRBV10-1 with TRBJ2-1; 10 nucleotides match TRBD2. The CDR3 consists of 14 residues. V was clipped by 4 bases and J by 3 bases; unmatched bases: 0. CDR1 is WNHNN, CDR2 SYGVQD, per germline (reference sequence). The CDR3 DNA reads TGCGCCAGCAGTGCTAGCGGGGGCTACAATGAGCAGTTCTTC. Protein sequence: CASSASGGYNEQFF.

In DNA form, the CDR3 reads TGTGCCAGCAGCCCCCTTGTAATGGGGGCGAAAGAGACCCAGTACTTC. Its protein product is CASSPLVMGAKETQYF. The chain couples TRBV3-1 (or the pseudogene TRBV3-2) to TRBJ2-5; tentatively, D is TRBD1 (6 bases). There are 16 residues in the CDR3. The germline V gene has CDR1 LGHDT and CDR2 YNNKEL (reference sequence). Trimming cost V 4 bases and J 3 bases, with 18 bases left between them.

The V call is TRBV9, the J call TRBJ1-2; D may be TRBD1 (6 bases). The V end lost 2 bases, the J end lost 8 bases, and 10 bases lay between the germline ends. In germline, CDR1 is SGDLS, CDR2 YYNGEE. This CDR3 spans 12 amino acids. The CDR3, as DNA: TGTGCCAGCAGCGTTTCGGGGGGCGGCTACACCTTC. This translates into CASSVSGGGYTF.

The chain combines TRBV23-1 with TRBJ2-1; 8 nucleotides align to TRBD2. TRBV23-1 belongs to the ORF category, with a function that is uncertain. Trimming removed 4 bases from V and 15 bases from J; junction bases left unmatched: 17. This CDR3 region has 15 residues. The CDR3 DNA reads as TGCGCCAGCAGTCTGGTAAGTAGCGGGGCTCCGCAGGGGTTCTTC. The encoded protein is CASSLVSSGAPQGFF.

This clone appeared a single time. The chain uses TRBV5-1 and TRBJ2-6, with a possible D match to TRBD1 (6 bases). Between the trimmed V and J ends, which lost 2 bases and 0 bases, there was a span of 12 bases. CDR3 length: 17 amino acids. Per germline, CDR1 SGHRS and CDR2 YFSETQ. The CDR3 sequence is CASSLYRADSGANVLTF. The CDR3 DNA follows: TGCGCCAGCAGCTTATACAGGGCGGACTCTGGGGCCAACGTCCTGACTTTC.

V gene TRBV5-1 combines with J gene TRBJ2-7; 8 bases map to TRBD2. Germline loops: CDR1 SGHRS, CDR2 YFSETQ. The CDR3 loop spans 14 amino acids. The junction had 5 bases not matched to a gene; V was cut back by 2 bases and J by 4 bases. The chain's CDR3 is CASSLAGAGYEQYF. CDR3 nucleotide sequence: TGCGCCAGCAGCTTAGCGGGGGCCGGGTACGAGCAGTACTTC.

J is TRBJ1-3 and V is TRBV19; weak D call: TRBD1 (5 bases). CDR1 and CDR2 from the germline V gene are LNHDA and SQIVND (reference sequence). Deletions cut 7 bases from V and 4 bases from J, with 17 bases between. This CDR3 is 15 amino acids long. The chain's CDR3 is CASTWGRRAGNTIYF. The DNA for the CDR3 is TGTGCCAGTACTTGGGGGAGGAGAGCAGGAAACACCATATATTTT.

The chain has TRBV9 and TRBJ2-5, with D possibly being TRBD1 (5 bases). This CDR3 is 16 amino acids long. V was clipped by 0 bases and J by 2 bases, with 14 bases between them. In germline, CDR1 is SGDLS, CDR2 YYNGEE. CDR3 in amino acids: CASSVGLLRGQETQYF. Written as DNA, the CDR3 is TGTGCCAGCAGCGTAGGCCTCTTAAGGGGACAAGAGACCCAGTACTTC.